The clone carrying this TCR beta chain occurred once. In the PCR, 60 Vbeta and 13 Jbeta primers were used. Libraries were prepared by immunoSEQ multiplex PCR; TCRdb keeps only in-frame clonotypes and omits some of them. The repertoire holds 75,000 to 95,000 clones, with 85% to 90% as singletons. The entry originates in a study of cytomegalovirus exposure and HLA in healthy donors. All donors participated as healthy donors of bone marrow. The CDR3 spans 12 residues. The germline gives CDR1 SEHNR, CDR2 FQNEAQ (reference sequence). Trimming took off 5 bases at V and 9 bases at J, with 11 bases between the two ends.

The chain couples TRBV7-9 to TRBJ2-1, with D possibly being TRBD2 (5 bases). Specimen: PBMCs. The TCR sequence derives from a man younger than 35 in good health and CMV-seronegative. The CDR3 region has the DNA TGTGCCAGCAGCCCGGGGTGGAGTGAGCAGTTCTTC. This encodes CASSPGWSEQFF.